This T cell receptor beta chain stems from a study of blood T cell repertoires in COVID-19. About the research overall: Samples came from the United States, Italy and Spain, spanning acute and convalescent COVID-19. In each case, the material was cDNA or gDNA derived from T cells, B-cell-depleted T cells, or PBMCs.

In the original analysis: The assay estimated nucleated cells by amplifying reference gene primers. TCRdb's copy holds only in-frame clones and misses some; the assay was immunoSEQ multiplex PCR. D and trimming were read from the DNA, whereas the V and J calls and clone size are those reported in that table. The sample includes around 120,000 clones, less than 90% of them seen just once. Germline CDR1 DFQATT, CDR2 SNEGSKA (reference sequence). The CDR3 loop spans 15 amino acids. V gave up 3 bases and J gave up 12 bases; unmatched junction bases: 14. The clonotype comes from a man older than 75 with acute or convalescent COVID-19. V usage is TRBV20-1 and J usage is TRBJ2-6, with 7 bases fitting TRBD1. The sample taken for sequencing was peripheral blood. CDR3: CSASPGPGGPSVLTF. CDR3 bases: TGCAGTGCTAGTCCAGGGCCAGGGGGACCAAGCGTCCTGACTTTC.